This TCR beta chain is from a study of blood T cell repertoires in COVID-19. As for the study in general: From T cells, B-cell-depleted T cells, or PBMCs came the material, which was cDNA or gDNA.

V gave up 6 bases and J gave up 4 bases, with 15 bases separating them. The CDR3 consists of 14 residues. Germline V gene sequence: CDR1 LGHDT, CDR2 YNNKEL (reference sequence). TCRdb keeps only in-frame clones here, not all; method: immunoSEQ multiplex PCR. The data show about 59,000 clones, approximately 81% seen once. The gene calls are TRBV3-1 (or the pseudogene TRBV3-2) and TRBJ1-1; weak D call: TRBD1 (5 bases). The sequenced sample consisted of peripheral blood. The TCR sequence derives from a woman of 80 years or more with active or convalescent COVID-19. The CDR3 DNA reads TGTGCCAGCAGTTATTCCCAGGGAATCACTGAAGCTTTCTTT. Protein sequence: CASSYSQGITEAFF.